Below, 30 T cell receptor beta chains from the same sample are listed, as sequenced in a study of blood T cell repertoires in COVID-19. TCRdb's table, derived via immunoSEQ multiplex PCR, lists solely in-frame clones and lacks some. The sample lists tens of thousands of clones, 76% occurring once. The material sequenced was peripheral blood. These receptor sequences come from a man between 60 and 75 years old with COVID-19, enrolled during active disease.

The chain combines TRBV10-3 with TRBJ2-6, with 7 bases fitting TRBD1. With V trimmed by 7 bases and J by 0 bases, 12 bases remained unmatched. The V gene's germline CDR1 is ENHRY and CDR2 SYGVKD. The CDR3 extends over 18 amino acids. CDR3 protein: CAITPGQEVPSGANVLTF. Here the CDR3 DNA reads TGTGCCATCACCCCCGGACAGGAGGTCCCCTCTGGGGCCAACGTCCTGACTTTC.

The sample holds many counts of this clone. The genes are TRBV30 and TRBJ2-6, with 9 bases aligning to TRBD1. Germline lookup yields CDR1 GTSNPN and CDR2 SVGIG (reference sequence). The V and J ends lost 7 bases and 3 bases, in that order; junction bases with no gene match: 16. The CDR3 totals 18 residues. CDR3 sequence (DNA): TGTGCCTACCTCCGGGACAGGGTCTCAGGTATTGGGGCCAACGTCCTGACTTTC. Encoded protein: CAYLRDRVSGIGANVLTF.

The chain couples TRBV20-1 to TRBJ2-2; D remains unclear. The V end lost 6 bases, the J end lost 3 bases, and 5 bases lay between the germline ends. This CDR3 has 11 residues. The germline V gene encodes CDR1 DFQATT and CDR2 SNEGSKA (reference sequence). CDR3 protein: CSAFHTGELFF. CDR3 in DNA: TGCAGTGCCTTTCACACCGGGGAGCTGTTTTTT.

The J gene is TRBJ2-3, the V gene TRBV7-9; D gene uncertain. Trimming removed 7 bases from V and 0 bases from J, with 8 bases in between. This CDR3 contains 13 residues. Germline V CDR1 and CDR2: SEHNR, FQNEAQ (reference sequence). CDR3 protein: CASTRPSTDTQYF. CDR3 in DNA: TGTGCCAGCACTCGTCCTAGCACAGATACGCAGTATTTT. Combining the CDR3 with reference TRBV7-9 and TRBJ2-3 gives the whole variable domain DTGVSQNPRHKITKRGQNVTFRCDPISEHNRLYWYRQTLGQGPEFLTYFQNEAQLEKSRLLSDRFSAERPKGSFSTLEIQRTEQGDSAMYLCASTRPSTDTQYFGPGTRLTVL.

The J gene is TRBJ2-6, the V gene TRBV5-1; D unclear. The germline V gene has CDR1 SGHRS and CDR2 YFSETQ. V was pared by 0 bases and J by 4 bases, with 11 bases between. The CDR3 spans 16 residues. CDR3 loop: CASSLGTYMGANVLTF. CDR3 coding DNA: TGCGCCAGCAGCTTGGGCACCTATATGGGGGCCAACGTCCTGACTTTC.

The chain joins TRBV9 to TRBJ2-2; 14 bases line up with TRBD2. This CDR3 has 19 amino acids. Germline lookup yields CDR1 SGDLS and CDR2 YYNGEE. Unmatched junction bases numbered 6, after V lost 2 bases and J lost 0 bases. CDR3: CASSVRGLAGGPNTGELFF. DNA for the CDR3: TGTGCCAGCAGCGTGCGAGGACTAGCGGGAGGACCGAACACCGGGGAGCTGTTTTTT.

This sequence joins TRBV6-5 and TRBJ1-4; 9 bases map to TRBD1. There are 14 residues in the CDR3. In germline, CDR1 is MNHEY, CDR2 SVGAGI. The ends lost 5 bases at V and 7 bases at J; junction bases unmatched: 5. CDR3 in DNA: TGTGCCAGCAGTCGCGGACAGGGGATTGAAAAACTGTTTTTT. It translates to CASSRGQGIEKLFF.

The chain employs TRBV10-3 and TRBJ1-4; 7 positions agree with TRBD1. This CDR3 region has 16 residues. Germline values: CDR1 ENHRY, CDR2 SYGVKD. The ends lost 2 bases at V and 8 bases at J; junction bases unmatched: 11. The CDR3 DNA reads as TGTGCCATCAGTGAGAACCAGGGGGGTAGTGGAGAAAAACTGTTTTTT. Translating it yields CAISENQGGSGEKLFF.

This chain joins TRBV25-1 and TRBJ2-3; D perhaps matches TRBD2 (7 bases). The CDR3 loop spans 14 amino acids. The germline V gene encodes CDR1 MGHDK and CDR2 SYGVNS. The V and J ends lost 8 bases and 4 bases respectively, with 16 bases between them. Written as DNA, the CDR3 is TGTGCCAGCCTGAGGGGGGGTAAGGCAGATACGCAGTATTTT. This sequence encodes CASLRGGKADTQYF.

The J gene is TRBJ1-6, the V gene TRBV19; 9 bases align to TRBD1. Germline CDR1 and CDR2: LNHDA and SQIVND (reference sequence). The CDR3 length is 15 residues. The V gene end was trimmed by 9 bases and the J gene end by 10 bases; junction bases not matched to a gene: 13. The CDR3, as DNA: TGTGCCAGCCTCCAGTACAGGGGGCAAGGATCACCCCTCCACTTT. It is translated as CASLQYRGQGSPLHF.

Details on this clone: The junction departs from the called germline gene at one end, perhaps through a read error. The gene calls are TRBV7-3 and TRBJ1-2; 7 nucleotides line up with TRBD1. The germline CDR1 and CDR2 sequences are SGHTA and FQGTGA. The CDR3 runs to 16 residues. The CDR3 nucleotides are TGTGCCAGCAGCCTAACGGGGGACAGATTTAACTATGGCTACACCTTC. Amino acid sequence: CASSLTGDRFNYGYTF.

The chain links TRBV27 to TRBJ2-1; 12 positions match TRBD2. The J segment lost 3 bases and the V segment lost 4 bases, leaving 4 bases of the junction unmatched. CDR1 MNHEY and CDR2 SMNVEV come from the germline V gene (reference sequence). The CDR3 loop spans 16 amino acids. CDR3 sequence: CASSSTSGRLYNEQFF. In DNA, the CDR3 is TGTGCCAGCAGTTCCACTAGCGGGAGGCTCTACAATGAGCAGTTCTTC.

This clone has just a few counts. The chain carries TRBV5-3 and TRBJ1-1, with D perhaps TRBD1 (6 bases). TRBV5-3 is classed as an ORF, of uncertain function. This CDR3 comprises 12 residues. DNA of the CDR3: TGTCCCCATTACAGGGCGAACACTGAAGCTTTCTTT. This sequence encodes CPHYRANTEAFF.

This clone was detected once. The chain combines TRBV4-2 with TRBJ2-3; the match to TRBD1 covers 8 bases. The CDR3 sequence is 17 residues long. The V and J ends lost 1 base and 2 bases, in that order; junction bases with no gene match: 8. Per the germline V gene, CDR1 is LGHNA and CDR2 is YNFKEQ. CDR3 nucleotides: TGTGCCAGCAGCCAAGCACGACAGGGGAGGACCACAGATACGCAGTATTTT. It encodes CASSQARQGRTTDTQYF.

Written as DNA, the CDR3 is TGTGCCAGCATCGGTCTGAGCAATCAGCCCCAGCATTTT. Amino acid sequence: CASIGLSNQPQHF. The V call is TRBV6-6, the J call TRBJ1-5; D ambiguous. The V end was cut by 7 bases, the J end by 1 base, with 8 bases between. The CDR3 is made up of 13 amino acids. Germline V gene sequence: CDR1 MNHNY, CDR2 SVGAGI (reference sequence).

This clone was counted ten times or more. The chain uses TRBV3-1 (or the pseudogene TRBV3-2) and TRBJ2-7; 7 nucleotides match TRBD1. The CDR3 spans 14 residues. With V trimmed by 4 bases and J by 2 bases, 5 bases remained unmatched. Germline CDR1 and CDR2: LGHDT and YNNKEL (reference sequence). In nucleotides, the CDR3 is TGTGCCAGCAGCCTCTCGACAGGGACCTACGAGCAGTACTTC. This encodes CASSLSTGTYEQYF.

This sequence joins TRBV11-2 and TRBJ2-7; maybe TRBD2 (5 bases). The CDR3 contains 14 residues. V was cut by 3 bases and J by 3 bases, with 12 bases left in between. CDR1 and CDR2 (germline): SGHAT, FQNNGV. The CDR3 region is CASSLPGKSYEQYF. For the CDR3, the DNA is TGTGCCAGCAGCTTGCCCGGGAAAAGCTACGAGCAGTACTTC.

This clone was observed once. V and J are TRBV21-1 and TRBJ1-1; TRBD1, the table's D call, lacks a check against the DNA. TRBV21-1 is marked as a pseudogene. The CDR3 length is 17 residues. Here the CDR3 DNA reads TGTGCCAGCAGCAAAGAGGATTTGGGACACCCGAACACTGAAGCTTTCTTT. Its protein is CASSKEDLGHPNTEAFF.

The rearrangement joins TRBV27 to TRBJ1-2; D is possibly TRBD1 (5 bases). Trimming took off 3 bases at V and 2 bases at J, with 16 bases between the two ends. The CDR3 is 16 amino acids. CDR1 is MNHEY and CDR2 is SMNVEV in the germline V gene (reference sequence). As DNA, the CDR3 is TGTGCCAGCAGTTTGCGGGCGGGGGGAGGCAACTATGGCTACACCTTC. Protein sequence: CASSLRAGGGNYGYTF.

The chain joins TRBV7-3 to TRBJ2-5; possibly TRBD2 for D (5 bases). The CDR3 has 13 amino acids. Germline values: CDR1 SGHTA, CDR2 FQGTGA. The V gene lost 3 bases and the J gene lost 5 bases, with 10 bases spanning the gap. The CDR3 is CASSFGVGETQYF. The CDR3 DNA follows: TGTGCCAGCAGCTTCGGGGTTGGGGAGACCCAGTACTTC.

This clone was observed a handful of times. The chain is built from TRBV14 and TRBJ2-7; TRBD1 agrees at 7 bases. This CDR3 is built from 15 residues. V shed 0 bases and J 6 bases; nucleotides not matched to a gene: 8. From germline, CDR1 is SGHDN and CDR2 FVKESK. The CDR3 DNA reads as TGTGCCAGCAGCCAAGATTACAGGGGCATGTTCGAGCAGTACTTC. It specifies CASSQDYRGMFEQYF.

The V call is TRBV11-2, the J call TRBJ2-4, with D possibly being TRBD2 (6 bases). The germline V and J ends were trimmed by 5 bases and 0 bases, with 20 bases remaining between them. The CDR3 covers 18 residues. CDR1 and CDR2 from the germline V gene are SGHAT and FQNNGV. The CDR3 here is CASSIPHGRGLAKNIQYF. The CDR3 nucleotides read TGTGCCAGCAGCATCCCACACGGCCGGGGACTAGCCAAAAACATTCAGTACTTC.

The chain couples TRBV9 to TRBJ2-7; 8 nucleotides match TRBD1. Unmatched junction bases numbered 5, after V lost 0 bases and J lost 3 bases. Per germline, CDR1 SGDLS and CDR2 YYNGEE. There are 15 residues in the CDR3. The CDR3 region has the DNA TGTGCCAGCAGCGTAGAGGCAGGGGGCATCTACGAGCAGTACTTC. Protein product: CASSVEAGGIYEQYF.

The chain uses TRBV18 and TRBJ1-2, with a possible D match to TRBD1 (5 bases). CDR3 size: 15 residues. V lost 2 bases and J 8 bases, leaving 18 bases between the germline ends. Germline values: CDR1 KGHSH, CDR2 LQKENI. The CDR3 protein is CASSPTDTSSKGYTF. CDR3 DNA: TGTGCCAGCTCACCAACGGACACCTCCTCTAAGGGCTACACCTTC.

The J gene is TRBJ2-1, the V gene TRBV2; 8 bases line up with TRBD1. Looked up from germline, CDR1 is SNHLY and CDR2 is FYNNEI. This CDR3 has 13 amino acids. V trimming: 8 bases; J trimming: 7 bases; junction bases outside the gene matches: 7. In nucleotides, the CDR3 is TGTGCCAGCGCCCAGGACAGGGCTAATGAGCAGTTCTTC. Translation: CASAQDRANEQFF.

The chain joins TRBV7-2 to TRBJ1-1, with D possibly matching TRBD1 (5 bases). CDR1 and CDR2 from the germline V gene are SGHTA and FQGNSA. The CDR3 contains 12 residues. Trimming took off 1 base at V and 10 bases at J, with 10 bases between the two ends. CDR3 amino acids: CASSLGGGVAFF. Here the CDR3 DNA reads TGTGCCAGCAGCTTAGGGGGGGGAGTAGCTTTCTTT.

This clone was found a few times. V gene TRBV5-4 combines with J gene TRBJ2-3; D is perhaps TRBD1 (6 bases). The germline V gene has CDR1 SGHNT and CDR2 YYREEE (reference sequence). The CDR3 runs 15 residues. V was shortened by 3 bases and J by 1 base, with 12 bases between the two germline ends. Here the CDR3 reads CASSSRGSRTDTQYF. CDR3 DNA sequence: TGTGCCAGCAGCTCCAGGGGTTCCCGCACAGATACGCAGTATTTT.

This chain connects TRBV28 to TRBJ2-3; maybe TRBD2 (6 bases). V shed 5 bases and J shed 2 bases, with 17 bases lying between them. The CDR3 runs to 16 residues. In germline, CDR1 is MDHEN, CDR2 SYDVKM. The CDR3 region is CASSPSRTNPTDTQYF. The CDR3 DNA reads TGTGCCAGCAGTCCTTCAAGGACTAACCCCACAGATACGCAGTATTTT.

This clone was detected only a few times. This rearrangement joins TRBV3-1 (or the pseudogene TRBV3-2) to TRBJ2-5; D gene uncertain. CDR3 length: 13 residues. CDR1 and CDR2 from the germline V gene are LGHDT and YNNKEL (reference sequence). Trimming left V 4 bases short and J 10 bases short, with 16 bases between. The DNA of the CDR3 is TGTGCCAGCAGCCCTTCGACACAGAGTTACCAGTACTTC. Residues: CASSPSTQSYQYF.

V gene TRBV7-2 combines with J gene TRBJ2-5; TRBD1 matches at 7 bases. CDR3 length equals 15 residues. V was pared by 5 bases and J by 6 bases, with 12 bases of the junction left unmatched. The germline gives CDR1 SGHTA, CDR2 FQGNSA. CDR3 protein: CASSAQTGPRKTQYF. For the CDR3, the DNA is TGTGCCAGCAGCGCCCAGACAGGGCCCCGAAAGACCCAGTACTTC.